This is a list of T cell receptor beta chains from one sample in a study of shared clonotypes between healthy human individuals. Repertoires were generated with immunoSEQ multiplex PCR, while TCRdb's copy carries only in-frame clones and drops some. Among about 2.4 million clones listed, 93% were seen once. The sample taken for sequencing was naive CD4+ T cells from PBMCs. The origin of the receptors is a man younger than 35 in good health. Some clones in this sample may be carry-over from other donors' samples. CDR3s include the opening cysteine and the closing phenylalanine or tryptophan. The order of the fields is D gene, clone size, V gene, J gene, CDR3 protein, CDR3 DNA. A D gene is named only where the DNA matches it firmly. Clone size is given for some rows only: seen once, a few or many times, or a class if the clone is expanded.

d_gene: TRBD1
abundance: once
v_gene: TRBV2
j_gene: TRBJ1-3
CDR3aa: CAGQGERGNTIYF
CDR3nt: TGTGCCGGCCAGGGGGAGAGAGGAAACACCATATATTTT

d_gene: .
abundance: .
v_gene: TRBV6-5
j_gene: TRBJ1-1
CDR3aa: CASSYRSAETEAFF
CDR3nt: TGTGCCAGCAGCTATAGATCGGCGGAGACTGAAGCTTTCTTT

d_gene: TRBD2
abundance: .
v_gene: TRBV11-3
j_gene: TRBJ2-2
CDR3aa: CASTGSSGTGELFF
CDR3nt: TGTGCCAGCACCGGGTCTAGCGGCACCGGGGAGCTGTTTTTT

d_gene: .
abundance: .
v_gene: TRBV6-1
j_gene: TRBJ2-1
CDR3aa: CASSEWEQGWFREQFF
CDR3nt: TGTGCCAGCAGTGAATGGGAGCAGGGTTGGTTCAGGGAGCAGTTCTTC

d_gene: TRBD1
abundance: .
v_gene: TRBV5-4
j_gene: TRBJ2-1
CDR3aa: CASSSRQGGNEQFF
CDR3nt: TGTGCCAGCAGCTCCAGACAGGGTGGGAATGAGCAGTTCTTC

d_gene: .
abundance: .
v_gene: TRBV7-9
j_gene: TRBJ1-1
CDR3aa: CASSRGSNTEAFF
CDR3nt: TGTGCCAGCAGCCGGGGATCAAACACTGAAGCTTTCTTT

d_gene: TRBD1
abundance: .
v_gene: TRBV4-2
j_gene: TRBJ1-3
CDR3aa: CARSRETGNSGNTIYF
CDR3nt: TGTGCCAGAAGCCGCGAGACAGGGAACTCTGGAAACACCATATATTTT

d_gene: TRBD2
abundance: .
v_gene: TRBV14
j_gene: TRBJ2-1
CDR3aa: CASSNRPTSGRDLGEQFF
CDR3nt: TGTGCCAGCAGCAACCGGCCCACTAGCGGGAGGGACCTCGGGGAGCAGTTCTTC

d_gene: .
abundance: .
v_gene: TRBV9
j_gene: TRBJ2-6
CDR3aa: CASSVFNRVSGANVLTF
CDR3nt: TGTGCCAGCAGCGTATTTAACCGAGTCTCTGGGGCCAACGTCCTGACTTTC

d_gene: .
abundance: .
v_gene: TRBV23-1
j_gene: TRBJ1-3
CDR3aa: CASSQSAGGNTIYF
CDR3nt: TGCGCCAGCAGTCAATCGGCGGGAGGAAACACCATATATTTT

d_gene: .
abundance: .
v_gene: TRBV7-8
j_gene: TRBJ1-5
CDR3aa: CASSFSGNSNQPQHF
CDR3nt: TGTGCCAGCAGCTTTAGTGGGAATAGCAATCAGCCCCAGCATTTT

d_gene: .
abundance: .
v_gene: TRBV19
j_gene: TRBJ1-2
CDR3aa: CASTPTRVYGYTF
CDR3nt: TGTGCCAGTACGCCAACTCGTGTTTACGGCTACACCTTC

d_gene: TRBD1
abundance: .
v_gene: TRBV4-1
j_gene: TRBJ2-2
CDR3aa: CASSQAWDRSNTGELFF
CDR3nt: TGCGCCAGCAGCCAAGCGTGGGACAGAAGTAACACCGGGGAGCTGTTTTTT

d_gene: .
abundance: once
v_gene: TRBV19
j_gene: TRBJ1-4
CDR3aa: CASSRTATNEKLFF
CDR3nt: TGTGCCAGTAGTCGGACAGCAACTAATGAAAAACTGTTTTTT

d_gene: TRBD1
abundance: .
v_gene: TRBV28
j_gene: TRBJ1-1
CDR3aa: CASCPVAGGGMNTEAFF
CDR3nt: TGTGCCAGTTGTCCAGTTGCTGGAGGGGGCATGAACACTGAAGCTTTCTTT

d_gene: TRBD1
abundance: .
v_gene: TRBV2
j_gene: TRBJ1-6
CDR3aa: CASSGDRGRSPLHF
CDR3nt: TGTGCCAGCAGTGGGGACAGGGGGCGTTCACCCCTCCACTTT

d_gene: .
abundance: .
v_gene: TRBV28
j_gene: TRBJ1-5
CDR3aa: CASSLSGVNQPQHF
CDR3nt: TGTGCCAGCAGTTTGTCCGGGGTAAATCAGCCCCAGCATTTT

d_gene: .
abundance: .
v_gene: TRBV6-1
j_gene: TRBJ2-5
CDR3aa: CASSEQGQFLSFGGTQYF
CDR3nt: TGTGCCAGCAGTGAACAGGGGCAATTCTTATCTTTCGGGGGGACCCAGTACTTC

d_gene: .
abundance: .
v_gene: TRBV5-6
j_gene: TRBJ1-1
CDR3aa: CASSLNRWGRGLNTEAFF
CDR3nt: TGTGCCAGCAGCTTGAATCGTTGGGGGCGAGGATTGAACACTGAAGCTTTCTTT

d_gene: .
abundance: .
v_gene: TRBV5-8
j_gene: TRBJ1-3
CDR3aa: CASSQTSSSGNTIYF
CDR3nt: TGTGCCAGCAGCCAAACTTCAAGCTCTGGAAACACCATATATTTT

d_gene: .
abundance: .
v_gene: TRBV6-5
j_gene: TRBJ2-7
CDR3aa: CASGGTEQYF
CDR3nt: TGTGCCAGTGGCGGGACCGAGCAGTACTTC

d_gene: .
abundance: few
v_gene: TRBV28
j_gene: TRBJ2-2
CDR3aa: CASSLLGGTGELFF
CDR3nt: TGTGCCAGCAGTTTATTAGGGGGAACCGGGGAGCTGTTTTTT

d_gene: .
abundance: .
v_gene: TRBV5-1
j_gene: TRBJ1-1
CDR3aa: CASSPPRGLGTEAFF
CDR3nt: TGCGCCAGCAGCCCCCCGCGGGGGCTGGGCACTGAAGCTTTCTTT

d_gene: .
abundance: .
v_gene: TRBV28
j_gene: TRBJ1-5
CDR3aa: CASTSTPNGVSPQHF
CDR3nt: TGTGCCAGCACCTCAACGCCGAACGGGGTATCGCCCCAGCATTTT

d_gene: .
abundance: .
v_gene: TRBV7-9
j_gene: TRBJ2-3
CDR3aa: CASSLSGSADTQYF
CDR3nt: TGTGCCAGCAGCTTGTCGGGGAGTGCAGATACGCAGTATTTT

d_gene: .
abundance: .
v_gene: TRBV28
j_gene: TRBJ2-3
CDR3aa: CASSTGFYTQYF
CDR3nt: TGTGCCAGCAGTACAGGGTTTTATACGCAGTATTTT

d_gene: .
abundance: .
v_gene: TRBV7-2
j_gene: TRBJ2-7
CDR3aa: CASSQSIGTQYEQYF
CDR3nt: TGTGCCAGCAGCCAATCAATTGGGACACAGTACGAGCAGTACTTC

d_gene: .
abundance: .
v_gene: TRBV5-1
j_gene: TRBJ2-3
CDR3aa: CASSLTERPTDTQYF
CDR3nt: TGCGCCAGCAGCTTGACTGAGAGACCAACAGATACGCAGTATTTT

d_gene: TRBD1
abundance: .
v_gene: TRBV6-6
j_gene: TRBJ1-1
CDR3aa: CASSTTGDTEAFF
CDR3nt: TGTGCCAGCAGTACGACAGGGGACACTGAAGCTTTCTTT

d_gene: .
abundance: .
v_gene: TRBV27
j_gene: TRBJ2-1
CDR3aa: CASSLNRVLRNEQFF
CDR3nt: TGTGCCAGCAGTTTAAACAGGGTGTTGCGCAATGAGCAGTTCTTC

d_gene: TRBD2
abundance: .
v_gene: TRBV15
j_gene: TRBJ2-7
CDR3aa: CATSRAWGGRDEQYF
CDR3nt: TGTGCCACCAGCAGAGCCTGGGGAGGGAGGGACGAGCAGTACTTC

d_gene: .
abundance: .
v_gene: TRBV7-3
j_gene: TRBJ1-1
CDR3aa: CASSPGGPNTEAFF
CDR3nt: TGTGCCAGCAGCCCGGGGGGGCCGAACACTGAAGCTTTCTTT

d_gene: .
abundance: .
v_gene: TRBV9
j_gene: TRBJ2-7
CDR3aa: CASSVDSGPGYEQYF
CDR3nt: TGTGCCAGCAGCGTAGACAGCGGCCCCGGGTACGAGCAGTACTTC

d_gene: .
abundance: .
v_gene: TRBV6-5
j_gene: TRBJ2-7
CDR3aa: CASSYRGTSPTNEQYF
CDR3nt: TGTGCCAGCAGTTACAGGGGGACGTCCCCCACCAACGAGCAGTACTTC

d_gene: TRBD2
abundance: .
v_gene: TRBV18
j_gene: TRBJ2-1
CDR3aa: CASSLREFPGTTGFNNEQFF
CDR3nt: TGTGCCAGCTCACTGCGGGAATTTCCCGGGACTACCGGCTTTAATAATGAGCAGTTCTTC